This T cell receptor beta chain stems from a study of immune cell composition in non-small cell lung cancer. General study findings and limits: Clones >0.5% enriched in tumour were rarer in adenocarcinoma (about 35%) than squamous (approximately 80%). Tumour-reactive clones were not shown to match dominant in vivo tumour clones.

The assay was immunoSEQ multiplex PCR, and TCRdb's table has in-frame clones only and misses some. The table records around 6,100 clones, around 71% of them present only once. Normal lung was sampled as far from the tumour as possible, at least 3 cm. Remarks on this clone: Its matching antigen is unknown.

Sequenced material: non-adjacent lung tissue. This TCR derives from a human donor with non-small cell lung cancer.

The CDR3 DNA follows: TGTGCCAGCAGCCTTGGACAGGTGGTTGGTGGCTACACCTTC. Its protein product is CASSLGQVVGGYTF. This rearrangement joins TRBV7-2 to TRBJ1-2; 7 bases agree with TRBD1. CDR3 length equals 14 residues. V dropped 5 bases and J dropped 7; count of bases not matched to a gene: 10. Germline CDR1 SGHTA, CDR2 FQGNSA.